This record concerns one TCR beta chain sequence. Germline lookup yields CDR1 MNHEY and CDR2 SVGAGI. V lost 8 bases and J 2 bases, leaving 16 bases between the germline ends. This CDR3 has 15 amino acids. This specimen comes from a study of blood T cell repertoires in COVID-19. Study-level background: Sources were T cells, B-cell-depleted T cells, or PBMCs; the material itself was cDNA or gDNA.

The method was immunoSEQ multiplex PCR; TCRdb's version includes in-frame clones alone and lacks a portion of them. The sample shows 150,000 to 200,000 clones, more than 70% of them seen only once. The TCR originated in a man aged 40-49 years with active or convalescent COVID-19. The V and J genes are TRBV6-5 and TRBJ1-5, with D uncertain. Sequenced material: peripheral blood. CDR3 residues: CASSPWSRGNQPQHF. CDR3 DNA sequence: TGTGCCAGCTCACCTTGGAGTCGGGGCAATCAGCCCCAGCATTTT.